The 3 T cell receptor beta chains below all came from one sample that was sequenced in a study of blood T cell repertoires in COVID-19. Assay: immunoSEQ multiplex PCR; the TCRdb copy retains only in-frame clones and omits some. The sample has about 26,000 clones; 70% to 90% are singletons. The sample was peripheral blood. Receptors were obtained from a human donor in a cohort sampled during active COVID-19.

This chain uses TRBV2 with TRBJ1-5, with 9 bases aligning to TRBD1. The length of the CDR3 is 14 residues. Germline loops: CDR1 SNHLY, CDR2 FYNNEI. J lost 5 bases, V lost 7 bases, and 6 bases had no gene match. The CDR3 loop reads CASNSRQGDQPQHF. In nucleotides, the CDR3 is TGTGCCAGCAACTCCCGACAGGGGGATCAGCCCCAGCATTTT.

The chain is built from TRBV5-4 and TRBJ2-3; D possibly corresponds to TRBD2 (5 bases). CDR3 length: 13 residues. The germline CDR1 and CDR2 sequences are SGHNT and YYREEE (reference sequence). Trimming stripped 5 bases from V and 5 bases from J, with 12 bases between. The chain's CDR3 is CASSVDGVDTQYF. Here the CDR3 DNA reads TGTGCCAGCAGTGTCGACGGGGTAGATACGCAGTATTTT.

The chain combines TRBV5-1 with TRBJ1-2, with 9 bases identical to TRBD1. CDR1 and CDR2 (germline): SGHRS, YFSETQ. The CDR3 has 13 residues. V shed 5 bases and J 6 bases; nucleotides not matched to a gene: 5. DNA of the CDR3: TGCGCCAGCAGTCAGGGACAGGGAGATGGCTACACCTTC. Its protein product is CASSQGQGDGYTF.